The 21 T cell receptor beta chains given below trace back to one sample, sequenced in a study of cytomegalovirus exposure and HLA in healthy donors. With 60 Vbeta and 13 Jbeta primers, the PCR was carried out. The method was immunoSEQ multiplex PCR; TCRdb's version includes in-frame clones alone and lacks a portion of them. The listing contains roughly 110,000 clones. The sequencing sample was made of PBMCs. These receptors originate from a man aged 40-55 years in good health and CMV-seropositive.

The chain couples TRBV28 to TRBJ2-2; 13 bases are shared with TRBD2. In germline, CDR1 is MDHEN, CDR2 SYDVKM. CDR3 size: 20 residues. The ends lost 5 bases at V and 2 bases at J; junction bases unmatched: 14. CDR3 protein: CASSRFPGLAGYYNTGELFF. CDR3 DNA: TGTGCCAGCAGTCGATTTCCGGGACTAGCGGGATATTATAACACCGGGGAGCTGTTTTTT.

The chain carries TRBV19 and TRBJ2-5; D is unresolved. CDR3 length: 13 residues. Germline assignment: CDR1 LNHDA and CDR2 SQIVND (reference sequence). Trimming pared 1 base from V and 1 base from J, leaving 4 bases between. CDR3 sequence reads: CASSIGIQETQYF. Written as DNA, the CDR3 is TGTGCCAGTAGTATAGGTATCCAAGAGACCCAGTACTTC.

The chain uses TRBV5-1 and TRBJ1-2; tentative D call: TRBD1 (6 bases). Per germline, CDR1 SGHRS and CDR2 YFSETQ. Trimming pared 3 bases from V and 4 bases from J, leaving 13 bases between. This CDR3 is built from 14 residues. CDR3 DNA: TGCGCCAGCAGCTCGGACAGTTGGATCTATGGCTACACCTTC. Protein product: CASSSDSWIYGYTF.

The chain joins TRBV7-2 to TRBJ2-3, with 7 bases lining up with TRBD1. Per the germline V gene, CDR1 is SGHTA and CDR2 is FQGNSA. Trimming took 4 bases from V and 5 from J; bases not matched to a gene: 3. The CDR3 runs to 13 residues. The CDR3 region has the DNA TGTGCCAGCAGCTCTCGGACAGGAGATACGCAGTATTTT. It codes for CASSSRTGDTQYF. Combining the CDR3 with reference TRBV7-2 and TRBJ2-3 gives the whole variable domain GAGVSQSPSNKVTEKGKDVELRCDPISGHTALYWYRQSLGQGLEFLIYFQGNSAPDKSGLPSDRFSAERTGGSVSTLTIQRTQQEDSAVYLCASSSRTGDTQYFGPGTRLTVL.

The chain links TRBV18 to TRBJ2-3; D might be TRBD1 (5 bases). Looked up from germline, CDR1 is KGHSH and CDR2 is LQKENI. The CDR3 has 12 residues. V was trimmed by 3 bases and J by 6 bases, leaving 7 bases between them. DNA of the CDR3: TGTGCCAGCTCACCGAAGGGGGATACGCAGTATTTT. Translated: CASSPKGDTQYF.

V usage is TRBV28 and J usage is TRBJ2-7, with TRBD1 matching 7 bases. The germline V gene encodes CDR1 MDHEN and CDR2 SYDVKM. V gave up 4 bases and J gave up 2 bases; unmatched junction bases: 14. This CDR3 region has 17 residues. CDR3 nucleotides: TGTGCCAGCAGTTCCGTACCTCCAGGGGGATCGGCCTACGAGCAGTACTTC. Encoded protein: CASSSVPPGGSAYEQYF.

The chain joins TRBV6-6 to TRBJ1-1; TRBD1 agrees at 7 bases. The CDR3 sequence is 14 residues long. Germline CDR1 MNHNY, CDR2 SVGAGI (reference sequence). The junction had 3 bases not matched to a gene; V was cut back by 5 bases and J by 0 bases. The CDR3 reads CASSRQGMNTEAFF. CDR3 in DNA: TGTGCCAGCAGTAGACAGGGTATGAACACTGAAGCTTTCTTT.

The genes are TRBV19 and TRBJ1-5; perhaps TRBD1 as D (6 bases). V was clipped by 5 bases and J by 5 bases, with 13 bases between them. Germline V CDR1 and CDR2: LNHDA, SQIVND (reference sequence). The CDR3 runs to 14 residues. The CDR3 reads CASSVGTPYQPQHF. The CDR3, as DNA: TGTGCCAGTAGTGTCGGGACACCCTATCAGCCCCAGCATTTT.

This chain connects TRBV18 to TRBJ2-3; no firm D call. CDR1 and CDR2 (germline): KGHSH, LQKENI. This CDR3 is 11 amino acids long. V was pared by 6 bases and J by 2 bases, with 3 bases between. CDR3 in DNA: TGTGCCAGCTCCCTCACAGATACGCAGTATTTT. This gives the protein CASSLTDTQYF. The whole variable domain, filled in from reference TRBV18 and TRBJ2-3, reads NAGVMQNPRHLVRRRGQEARLRCSPMKGHSHVYWYRQLPEEGLKFMVYLQKENIIDESGMPKERFSAEFPKEGPSILRIQQVVRGDSAAYFCASSLTDTQYFGPGTRLTVL.

DNA for the CDR3: TGTGCCAGCTCACCAAAACCGGGAGCAACCTACGAGCAGTACTTC. Amino acids: CASSPKPGATYEQYF. This chain uses TRBV18 with TRBJ2-7; weak D call: TRBD2 (6 bases). Trimming took 2 bases from V and 2 from J, leaving 13 bases between them. From germline, CDR1 is KGHSH and CDR2 LQKENI. The CDR3 is 15 amino acids.

CDR3 nucleotide sequence: TGTGCCAGCAGCCTATTCCCAGGACTAGCGAAGGATGAGCAGTTCTTC. Translated, it gives CASSLFPGLAKDEQFF. J is TRBJ2-1 and V is TRBV28; 9 positions match TRBD2. CDR1 is MDHEN and CDR2 is SYDVKM in the germline V gene. This CDR3 has 16 amino acids. V gave up 6 bases and J gave up 8 bases; unmatched junction bases: 14.

This sequence joins TRBV10-3 and TRBJ2-1, with 10 bases identical to TRBD2. The CDR3 runs to 16 residues. Germline loops: CDR1 ENHRY, CDR2 SYGVKD. V was clipped by 4 bases and J by 4 bases; unmatched bases: 7. The CDR3 region has the DNA TGTGCCATCAGTGGTACTAGCGGGAACGGATACAATGAGCAGTTCTTC. Its translation: CAISGTSGNGYNEQFF.

The chain joins TRBV27 to TRBJ2-1, with 16 bases fitting TRBD2. Losses at the gene ends were 8 bases for V and 12 bases for J; bases not matched to a gene: 7. Germline V gene data show CDR1 as MNHEY and CDR2 as SMNVEV (reference sequence). The CDR3 sequence is 14 residues long. The CDR3 is CASGPGLAGGPQFF. DNA for the CDR3: TGTGCCAGCGGCCCGGGACTAGCGGGAGGGCCGCAGTTCTTC.

The chain combines TRBV6-6 with TRBJ1-1; D gene uncertain. The V end was cut by 7 bases, the J end by 3 bases, with 21 bases between. Germline-derived CDR1 and CDR2 are MNHNY and SVGAGI (reference sequence). This CDR3 spans 16 amino acids. The CDR3 nucleotides are TGTGCCAGCAAGGCTGTTGGGCCCACGATGGACACTGAAGCTTTCTTT. This encodes CASKAVGPTMDTEAFF.

V gene TRBV11-3 combines with J gene TRBJ2-5; D perhaps matches TRBD2 (6 bases). Germline CDR1 is SGHNT and CDR2 is YENEEA. The CDR3 spans 14 residues. Trimming left V 2 bases short and J 2 bases short, with 9 bases between. The CDR3 region has the DNA TGTGCCAGCAGCTTACGTAGCGGACAAGAGACCCAGTACTTC. It encodes CASSLRSGQETQYF.

The chain links TRBV29-1 to TRBJ2-7; 10 bases are shared with TRBD2. Germline lookup yields CDR1 SQVTM and CDR2 ANQGSEA. J lost 4 bases, V lost 1 base, and 7 bases had no gene match. This CDR3 comprises 15 residues. The CDR3 bases are TGCAGCGTTGAAGCAGCGGAAGCGGGAGGGTACGAGCAGTACTTC. This sequence encodes CSVEAAEAGGYEQYF.

The V gene is TRBV18, the J gene TRBJ2-7; the match to TRBD1 covers 9 bases. Unmatched junction bases numbered 5, after V lost 3 bases and J lost 5 bases. The length of the CDR3 is 14 residues. Germline values: CDR1 KGHSH, CDR2 LQKENI. CDR3 loop: CASSPGQGANEQYF. CDR3 DNA: TGTGCCAGCTCACCGGGACAGGGAGCCAACGAGCAGTACTTC.

This rearrangement joins TRBV19 to TRBJ2-5; D is undetermined. V gave up 6 bases and J gave up 4 bases, with 15 bases separating them. Germline V gives CDR1 LNHDA, CDR2 SQIVND (reference sequence). The CDR3 is 14 residues long. The CDR3 DNA is TGTGCCAGTAGCCCTAGGAATAATCGAGAGACCCAGTACTTC. As protein: CASSPRNNRETQYF.

This chain connects TRBV5-1 to TRBJ2-1; 8 bases agree with TRBD2. CDR1 SGHRS and CDR2 YFSETQ come from the germline V gene. The CDR3 extends over 17 amino acids. Trimming cost V 0 bases and J 5 bases; bases outside gene matches: 10. CDR3 loop: CASSLGSSGRGNNEQFF. The CDR3 DNA reads as TGCGCCAGCAGCTTGGGGTCTAGCGGGCGGGGGAACAATGAGCAGTTCTTC.

The rearrangement uses TRBV11-2 and TRBJ2-3; TRBD1 is a possible D gene (6 bases). This CDR3 is 16 amino acids long. Germline V lookup: CDR1 SGHAT, CDR2 FQNNGV. V shed 5 bases and J shed 2 bases, with 17 bases lying between them. This CDR3 reads CASSPLLTGITDTQYF. DNA for the CDR3: TGTGCCAGCAGCCCCCTCCTGACAGGAATCACAGATACGCAGTATTTT. The full variable domain, in which reference TRBV11-2 and TRBJ2-3 provide the parts outside the CDR3, is EAGVAQSPRYKIIEKRQSVAFWCNPISGHATLYWYQQILGQGPKLLIQFQNNGVVDDSQLPKDRFSAERLKGVDSTLKIQPAKLEDSAVYLCASSPLLTGITDTQYFGPGTRLTVL.

This CDR3 is CASSYRDVNTEAFF. CDR3 coding DNA: TGCGCCAGCAGCTACAGGGACGTGAACACTGAAGCTTTCTTT. This chain links TRBV5-1 with TRBJ1-1; D is possibly TRBD1 (6 bases). Trimming took off 3 bases at V and 0 bases at J, with 9 bases between the two ends. The CDR3 totals 14 residues. CDR1 SGHRS and CDR2 YFSETQ come from the germline V gene. Based on the CDR3 plus reference TRBV5-1 and TRBJ1-1, the full variable domain is KAGVTQTPRYLIKTRGQQVTLSCSPISGHRSVSWYQQTPGQGLQFLFEYFSETQRNKGNFPGRFSGRQFSNSRSEMNVSTLELGDSALYLCASSYRDVNTEAFFGQGTRLTVV.